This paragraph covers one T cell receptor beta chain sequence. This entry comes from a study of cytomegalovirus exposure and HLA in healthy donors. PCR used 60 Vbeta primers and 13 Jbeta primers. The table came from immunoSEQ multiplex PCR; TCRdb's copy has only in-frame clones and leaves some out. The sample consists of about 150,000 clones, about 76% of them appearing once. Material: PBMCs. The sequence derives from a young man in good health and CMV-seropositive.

The CDR3 here is CASSLYRAAGELFF. CDR3 bases: TGTGCCAGCAGCTTATACAGGGCCGCCGGGGAGCTGTTTTTT. The J gene is TRBJ2-2, the V gene TRBV7-2; D might be TRBD1 (6 bases). The CDR3 is 14 residues long. Trimming stripped 2 bases from V and 6 bases from J, with 10 bases between. In germline, CDR1 is SGHTA, CDR2 FQGNSA. Drawing the rest from reference TRBV7-2 and TRBJ2-2, the complete variable domain is GAGVSQSPSNKVTEKGKDVELRCDPISGHTALYWYRQSLGQGLEFLIYFQGNSAPDKSGLPSDRFSAERTGGSVSTLTIQRTQQEDSAVYLCASSLYRAAGELFFGEGSRLTVL.